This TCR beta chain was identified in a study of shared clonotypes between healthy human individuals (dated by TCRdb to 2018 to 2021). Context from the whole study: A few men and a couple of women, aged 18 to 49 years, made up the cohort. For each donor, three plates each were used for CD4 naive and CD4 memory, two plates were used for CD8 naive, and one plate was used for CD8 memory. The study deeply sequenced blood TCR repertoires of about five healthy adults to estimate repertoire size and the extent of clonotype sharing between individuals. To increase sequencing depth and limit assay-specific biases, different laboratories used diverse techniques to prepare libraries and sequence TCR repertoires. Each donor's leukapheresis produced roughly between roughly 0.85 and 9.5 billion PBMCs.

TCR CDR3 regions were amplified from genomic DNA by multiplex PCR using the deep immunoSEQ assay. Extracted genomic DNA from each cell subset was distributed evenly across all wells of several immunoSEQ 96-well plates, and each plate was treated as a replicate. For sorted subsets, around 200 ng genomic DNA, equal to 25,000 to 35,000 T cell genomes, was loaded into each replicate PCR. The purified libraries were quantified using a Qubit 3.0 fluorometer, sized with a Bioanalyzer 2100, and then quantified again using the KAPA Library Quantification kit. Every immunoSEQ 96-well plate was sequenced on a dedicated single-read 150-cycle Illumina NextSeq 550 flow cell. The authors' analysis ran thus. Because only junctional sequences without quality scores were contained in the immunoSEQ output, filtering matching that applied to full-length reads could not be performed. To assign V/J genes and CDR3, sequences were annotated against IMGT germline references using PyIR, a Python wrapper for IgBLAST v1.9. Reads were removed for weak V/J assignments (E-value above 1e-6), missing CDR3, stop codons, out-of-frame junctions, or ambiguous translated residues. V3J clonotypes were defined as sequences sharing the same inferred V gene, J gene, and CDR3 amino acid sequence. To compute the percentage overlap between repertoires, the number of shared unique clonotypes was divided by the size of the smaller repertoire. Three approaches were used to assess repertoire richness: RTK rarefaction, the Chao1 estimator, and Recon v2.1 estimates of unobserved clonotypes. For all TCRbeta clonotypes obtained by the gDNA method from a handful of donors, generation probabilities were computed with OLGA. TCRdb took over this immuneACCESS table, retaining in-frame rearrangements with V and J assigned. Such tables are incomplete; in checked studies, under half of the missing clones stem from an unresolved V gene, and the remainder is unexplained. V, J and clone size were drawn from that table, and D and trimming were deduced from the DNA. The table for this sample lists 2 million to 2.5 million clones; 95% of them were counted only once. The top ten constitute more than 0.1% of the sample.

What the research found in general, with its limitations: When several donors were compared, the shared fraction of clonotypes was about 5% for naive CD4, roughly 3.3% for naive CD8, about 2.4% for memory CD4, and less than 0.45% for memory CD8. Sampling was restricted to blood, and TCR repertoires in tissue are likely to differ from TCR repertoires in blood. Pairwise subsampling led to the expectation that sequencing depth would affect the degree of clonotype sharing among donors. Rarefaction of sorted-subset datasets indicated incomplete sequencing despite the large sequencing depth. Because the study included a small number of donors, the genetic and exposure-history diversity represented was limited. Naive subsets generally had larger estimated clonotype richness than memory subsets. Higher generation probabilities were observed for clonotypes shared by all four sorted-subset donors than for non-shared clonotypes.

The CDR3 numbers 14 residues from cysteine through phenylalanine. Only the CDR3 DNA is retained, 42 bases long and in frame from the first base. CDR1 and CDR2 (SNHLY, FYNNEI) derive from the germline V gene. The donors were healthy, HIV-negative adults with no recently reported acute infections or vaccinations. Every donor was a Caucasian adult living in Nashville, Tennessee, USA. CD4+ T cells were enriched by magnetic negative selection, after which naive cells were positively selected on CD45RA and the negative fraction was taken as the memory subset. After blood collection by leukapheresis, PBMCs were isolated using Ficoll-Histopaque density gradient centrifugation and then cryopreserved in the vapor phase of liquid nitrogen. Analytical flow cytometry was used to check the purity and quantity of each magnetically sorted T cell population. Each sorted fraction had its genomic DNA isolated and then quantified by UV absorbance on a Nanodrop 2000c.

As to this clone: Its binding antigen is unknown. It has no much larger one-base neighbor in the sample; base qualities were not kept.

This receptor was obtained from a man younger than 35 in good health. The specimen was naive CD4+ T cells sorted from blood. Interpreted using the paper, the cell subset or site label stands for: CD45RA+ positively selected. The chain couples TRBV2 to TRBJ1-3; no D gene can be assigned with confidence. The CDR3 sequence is CAGAGSGSGNTIYF. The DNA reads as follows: TGTGCTGGCGCGGGTTCGGGCTCTGGAAACACCATATATTTT.